The clone carrying this T cell receptor (beta chain) was recorded once. Its antigen is undetermined. With a much larger clone just one base away, this may be a read error. The entry originates in a study of shared clonotypes between healthy human individuals. Study at large: Three plates were used per donor for CD4 naive, three for CD4 memory, two for CD8 naive and one for CD8 memory. Broader study findings: Of the naive CD4 clonotypes, roughly 5.5% were shared across a few donors. Rarefaction showed sorted-subset sequencing was incomplete despite large depth.

The authors combined CD45RO+ cells with CCR7-negative CD45RA+ TemRA cells as CD8 memory. The V gene end was trimmed by 6 bases and the J gene end by 2 bases; junction bases not matched to a gene: 3. This CDR3 contains 13 residues. CDR1 is PRHDT, CDR2 FYEKMQ, per germline (reference sequence). Sequencing used immunoSEQ multiplex PCR; TCRdb keeps in-frame clones, though not all of them. The table records roughly 120,000 clones, around two thirds of them present only once. This clonotype was obtained from a woman aged 25-40 years in good health. Sample: memory CD8+ T cells sorted from blood. Subset reported: CD45RO+ cells pooled with CCR7-negative TemRA cells. The chain is built from TRBV13 and TRBJ2-7; 8 nucleotides agree with TRBD1. The CDR3 DNA reads TGTGCCAGCAGTGAGGGACAGGCCTACGAGCAGTACTTC. Residues: CASSEGQAYEQYF.